What follows are 19 T cell receptor beta chains derived from one specimen sequenced in a study of siplizumab effects on memory and regulatory T cells. Measured with immunoSEQ multiplex PCR; TCRdb has only the in-frame clones, and not every one. Of roughly 75,000 clones listed, 93% are singletons. The sample comprised CD8+ T cells sorted from blood. The receptors derive from a human donor in good health.

The chain carries TRBV4-2 and TRBJ2-1, with TRBD2 matching over 9 bases. The length of the CDR3 is 15 residues. The germline CDR1 and CDR2 sequences are LGHNA and YNFKEQ. V shed 7 bases, J shed 4 bases, and the junction held 8 bases outside the gene matches. For the CDR3, the DNA is TGTGCCAGCACCCTACGCGGGGGGGCTTACAATGAGCAGTTCTTC. Residues: CASTLRGGAYNEQFF.

The rearrangement joins TRBV10-3 to TRBJ2-1, with 10 bases lining up with TRBD2. Germline CDR1 and CDR2: ENHRY and SYGVKD. The CDR3 runs 16 residues. The J segment lost 4 bases and the V segment lost 2 bases, leaving 5 bases of the junction unmatched. The CDR3, as DNA: TGTGCCATCAGTGAGCTAACTAGCGGGGAATACAATGAGCAGTTCTTC. The encoded protein is CAISELTSGEYNEQFF.

J is TRBJ1-3 and V is TRBV9; D gene ambiguous. Germline loops: CDR1 SGDLS, CDR2 YYNGEE. The CDR3 is made up of 15 amino acids. Trimming shortened V by 2 bases and J by 0 bases, and 9 bases separated the two germline ends. CDR3 in amino acids: CASSVRADSGNTIYF. The CDR3 region has the DNA TGTGCCAGCAGCGTTAGAGCAGACTCTGGAAACACCATATATTTT.

CDR3: CASSSTRLVSTDTQYF. The CDR3 DNA reads as TGTGCCAGCAGTTCCACCCGACTAGTAAGCACAGATACGCAGTATTTT. This sequence joins TRBV27 and TRBJ2-3, with D perhaps matching TRBD2 (6 bases). Germline V lookup: CDR1 MNHEY, CDR2 SMNVEV (reference sequence). The V end was cut by 4 bases, the J end by 0 bases, with 14 bases between. The CDR3 runs to 16 residues.

This sequence joins TRBV10-3 and TRBJ2-7; D not resolved. The V end lost 7 bases, the J end lost 0 bases, and 4 bases lay between the germline ends. This CDR3 comprises 11 residues. Per germline, CDR1 ENHRY and CDR2 SYGVKD. The DNA for the CDR3 is TGTGCCATCACGGACTCCTACGAGCAGTACTTC. Translation gives CAITDSYEQYF.

V and J are TRBV9 and TRBJ2-3, with a possible D match to TRBD1 (6 bases). Deletions cut 2 bases from V and 2 bases from J, with 15 bases between. The CDR3 is 16 amino acids. Germline CDR1 and CDR2: SGDLS and YYNGEE. CDR3 sequence: CASSVPQGPSTDTQYF. CDR3 in DNA: TGTGCCAGCAGCGTCCCACAGGGACCCTCCACAGATACGCAGTATTTT.

The CDR3 DNA reads as TGTGCCACCAGCAGAGGGGCGGCGGACACAGATACGCAGTATTTT. Translation: CATSRGAADTDTQYF. The chain recombines TRBV15 with TRBJ2-3; unclear D gene. The CDR3 covers 15 residues. Trimming left V 1 base short and J 2 bases short, with 10 bases between. Per germline, CDR1 LNHNV and CDR2 YYDKDF (reference sequence).

The gene calls are TRBV4-2 and TRBJ1-1, with D possibly being TRBD1 (5 bases). The CDR3 runs to 16 residues. V was shortened by 0 bases and J by 6 bases, with 17 bases between the two germline ends. Germline values: CDR1 LGHNA, CDR2 YNFKEQ. The CDR3 region has the DNA TGTGCCAGCAGCCAAGACCCTCCTAGTGGGGCTTCTGAAGCTTTCTTT. Its protein product is CASSQDPPSGASEAFF.

The CDR3 coding sequence is TGTGCTAGTGGTTTGGCGGGGACAGGGGGGGAGACCCAGTACTTC. Its protein product is CASGLAGTGGETQYF. This chain links TRBV12-5 with TRBJ2-5; 11 nucleotides align to TRBD1. CDR1 is LGHNT and CDR2 is FRNRAP in the germline V gene. The CDR3 runs to 15 residues. J gave up 5 bases and V 1 base, and 3 bases lay outside the gene matches.

V and J are TRBV5-1 and TRBJ2-5; TRBD1 agrees at 8 bases. V lost 7 bases to trimming and J lost 3 bases; unmatched junction nucleotides: 8. The CDR3 sequence is 14 residues long. Germline values: CDR1 SGHRS, CDR2 YFSETQ. The CDR3 sequence: CASLRTGSEETQYF. The DNA for the CDR3 is TGCGCCAGCCTTAGGACAGGGTCGGAAGAGACCCAGTACTTC.

This sequence joins TRBV29-1 and TRBJ1-1; D remains unclear. The germline V gene encodes CDR1 SQVTM and CDR2 ANQGSEA. The CDR3 totals 9 residues. With 7 bases removed from V and 4 bases from J, the gap between germline ends came to 4 bases. The CDR3 nucleotides are TGCAGCGCTGCCACTGAAGCTTTCTTT. This codes for CSAATEAFF.

The chain uses TRBV12-5 and TRBJ2-3, with a tentative D call TRBD2 (5 bases). The length of the CDR3 is 15 residues. Germline V CDR1 and CDR2: LGHNT, FRNRAP. Trimming shortened V by 5 bases and J by 2 bases, and 14 bases separated the two germline ends. The CDR3 reads CASGGEIGITDTQYF. The CDR3 DNA reads TGTGCTAGTGGTGGGGAGATCGGGATCACAGATACGCAGTATTTT.

The rearrangement joins TRBV6-5 to TRBJ1-2, with a weak D call TRBD1 (5 bases). This CDR3 contains 14 residues. Germline lookup yields CDR1 MNHEY and CDR2 SVGAGI. V lost 5 bases and J 4 bases, leaving 14 bases between the germline ends. CDR3 residues: CASSQGFGAYGYTF. CDR3 bases: TGTGCCAGCAGTCAGGGTTTCGGCGCCTATGGCTACACCTTC.

The gene calls are TRBV9 and TRBJ2-3, with TRBD1 matching 10 bases. The V and J ends lost 3 bases and 2 bases, in that order; junction bases with no gene match: 6. The germline CDR1 and CDR2 sequences are SGDLS and YYNGEE. There are 16 residues in the CDR3. The CDR3 loop reads CASSAGGTGATDTQYF. The CDR3 DNA follows: TGTGCCAGCAGCGCCGGTGGGACAGGGGCCACAGATACGCAGTATTTT.

The gene calls are TRBV14 and TRBJ2-2; no definite D call. The CDR3 has 17 amino acids. Trimming shortened V by 0 bases and J by 3 bases, and 14 bases separated the two germline ends. The germline gives CDR1 SGHDN, CDR2 FVKESK. Written as DNA, the CDR3 is TGTGCCAGCAGCCAAGATACGACCGCGGAGTACACCGGGGAGCTGTTTTTT. Translating it yields CASSQDTTAEYTGELFF.

The J gene is TRBJ2-1, the V gene TRBV5-1; TRBD1 or TRBD2 may be the D gene (5 bases each). Germline CDR1 reads SGHRS; CDR2 reads YFSETQ. The CDR3 has 15 amino acids. Trimming left V 0 bases short and J 4 bases short, with 11 bases between. CDR3 in DNA: TGCGCCAGCAGCTTGGGAGGGGAACCGTACAATGAGCAGTTCTTC. Translation: CASSLGGEPYNEQFF.

This chain uses TRBV6-1 with TRBJ2-3; no definite D call. The CDR3 is 16 amino acids. Germline assignment: CDR1 MNHNS and CDR2 SASEGT. Trimming cost V 1 base and J 0 bases, with 11 bases left between them. The CDR3 loop is CASSEEETASTDTQYF. In nucleotides, the CDR3 is TGTGCCAGCAGTGAAGAGGAGACCGCTAGCACAGATACGCAGTATTTT.

The chain is built from TRBV5-1 and TRBJ2-1; 7 bases fit TRBD2. Trimming took 4 bases from V and 0 from J; bases not matched to a gene: 7. Per germline, CDR1 SGHRS and CDR2 YFSETQ. The CDR3 consists of 16 residues. As DNA, the CDR3 is TGCGCCAGCAGCGCCGACCGGACTAGCTCCTACAATGAGCAGTTCTTC. This gives the protein CASSADRTSSYNEQFF.

This clone is categorized as medium-sized (0.01 to 0.1%). The chain employs TRBV5-1 and TRBJ2-2; D is unresolved. There are 14 residues in the CDR3. The germline CDR1 and CDR2 sequences are SGHRS and YFSETQ. Trimming left V 2 bases short and J 3 bases short, with 8 bases between. The CDR3 DNA follows: TGCGCCAGCAGCTTTACCCCCGACACCGGGGAGCTGTTTTTT. Translating it yields CASSFTPDTGELFF.